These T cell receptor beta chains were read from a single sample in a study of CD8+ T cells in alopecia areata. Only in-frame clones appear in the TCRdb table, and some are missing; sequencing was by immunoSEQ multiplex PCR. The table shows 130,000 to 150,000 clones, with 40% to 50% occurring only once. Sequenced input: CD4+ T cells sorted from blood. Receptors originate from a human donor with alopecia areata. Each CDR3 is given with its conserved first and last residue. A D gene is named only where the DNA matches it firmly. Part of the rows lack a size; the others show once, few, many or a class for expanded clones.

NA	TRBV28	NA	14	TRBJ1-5	CASSSPGSNQPQHF	TGTGCCAGCAGTTCACCGGGAAGCAATCAGCCCCAGCATTTT
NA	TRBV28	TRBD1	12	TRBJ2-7	CASRDRGYEQYF	TGTGCCTCGCGGGACAGGGGCTACGAGCAGTACTTC
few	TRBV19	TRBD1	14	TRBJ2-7	CASSLRDSLFEQYF	TGTGCCAGTAGTCTCCGGGACAGCTTGTTCGAGCAGTACTTC
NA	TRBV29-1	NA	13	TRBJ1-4	CSVATAGFEKLFF	TGCAGCGTTGCGACAGCAGGATTTGAAAAACTGTTTTTT
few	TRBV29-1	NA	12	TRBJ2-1	CSVVPRVNEQFF	TGCAGCGTTGTCCCCCGGGTTAATGAGCAGTTCTTC
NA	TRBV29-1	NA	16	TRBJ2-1	CSVAVFRTDSYNEQFF	TGCAGCGTTGCAGTATTCCGGACGGATTCCTACAATGAGCAGTTCTTC
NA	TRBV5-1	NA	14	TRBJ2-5	CASSLGDSWETQYF	TGCGCCAGCAGCTTGGGAGACAGTTGGGAGACCCAGTACTTC
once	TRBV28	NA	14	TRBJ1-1	CASTIGAPTRGAFF	TGTGCCAGCACTATAGGGGCACCAACTAGGGGGGCTTTCTTT
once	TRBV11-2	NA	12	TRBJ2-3	CASSLVSPAQYF	TGTGCCAGCAGCTTAGTTAGCCCCGCGCAGTATTTT
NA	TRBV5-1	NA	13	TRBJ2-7	CASSPGVGSEQYF	TGCGCCAGCAGCCCGGGAGTTGGGAGCGAGCAGTACTTC
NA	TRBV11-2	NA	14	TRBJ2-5	CASSLGQGQETQYF	TGTGCCAGCAGCTTAGGGCAGGGTCAAGAGACCCAGTACTTC
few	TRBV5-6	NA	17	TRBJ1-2	CASSYGTLRTANYGYTF	TGTGCCAGCAGTTACGGGACACTGAGAACTGCTAACTATGGCTACACCTTC
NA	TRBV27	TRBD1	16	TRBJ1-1	CASSLPPGTGVTEAFF	TGTGCCAGCAGTCTTCCTCCCGGGACAGGGGTCACTGAAGCTTTCTTT
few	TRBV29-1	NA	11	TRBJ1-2	CSVGGAPGYTF	TGCAGCGTTGGGGGGGCGCCTGGCTACACCTTC
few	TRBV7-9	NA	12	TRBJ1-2	CASSPDSYGYTF	TGTGCCAGCAGCCCGGACAGCTATGGCTACACCTTC
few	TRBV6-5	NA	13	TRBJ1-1	CASSRRGNTEAFF	TGTGCCAGCAGCAGGAGGGGGAACACTGAAGCTTTCTTT
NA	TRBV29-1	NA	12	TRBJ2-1	CSVVGDYNEQFF	TGCAGCGTTGTTGGAGACTACAATGAGCAGTTCTTC
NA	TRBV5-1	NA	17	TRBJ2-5	CASSLGTGDRRRETQYF	TGCGCCAGCAGCTTGGGGACGGGGGATCGACGGAGGGAGACCCAGTACTTC
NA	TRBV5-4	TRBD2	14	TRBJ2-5	CASSSLAGEETQYF	TGTGCCAGCAGTTCACTAGCGGGAGAAGAGACCCAGTACTTC
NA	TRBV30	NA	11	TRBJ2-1	CAWTRRNEQFF	TGTGCCTGGACCAGAAGGAATGAGCAGTTCTTC
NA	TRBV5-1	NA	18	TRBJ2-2	CASSPFNWGISDTGELFF	TGCGCCAGCAGCCCCTTCAACTGGGGAATCTCGGACACCGGGGAGCTGTTTTTT
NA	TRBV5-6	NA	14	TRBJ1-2	CASSRVGEATGYTF	TGTGCCAGCAGCCGGGTGGGAGAAGCGACTGGCTACACCTTC
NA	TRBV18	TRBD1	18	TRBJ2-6	CASSHLGTEASGANVLTF	TGTGCCAGCTCACACCTCGGGACAGAAGCCTCTGGGGCCAACGTCCTGACTTTC
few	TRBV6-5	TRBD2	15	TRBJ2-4	CASRPRTSSSHIQYF	TGTGCCAGCAGACCCCGGACTAGCTCGTCGCACATTCAGTACTTC
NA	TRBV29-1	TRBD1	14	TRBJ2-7	CSVTGWDSSYEQYF	TGCAGCGTTACTGGGTGGGACAGCTCTTACGAGCAGTACTTC
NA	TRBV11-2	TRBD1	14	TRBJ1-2	CASSTRQGHYGYTF	TGTGCCAGCAGCACCAGACAGGGCCACTATGGCTACACCTTC
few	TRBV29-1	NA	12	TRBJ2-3	CSEGGVTDTQYF	TGCAGCGAGGGCGGGGTCACAGATACGCAGTATTTT
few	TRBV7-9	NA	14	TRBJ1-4	CASSFRVDNEKLFF	TGTGCCAGCAGCTTCAGGGTCGATAATGAAAAACTGTTTTTT
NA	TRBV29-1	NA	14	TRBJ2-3	CSTDSGLSTDTQYF	TGCAGCACTGACTCGGGATTGAGCACAGATACGCAGTATTTT
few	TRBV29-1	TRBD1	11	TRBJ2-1	CSETTGYEQFF	TGCAGCGAAACGACAGGGTATGAGCAGTTCTTC
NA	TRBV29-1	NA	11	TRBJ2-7	CSCRDPQKQYF	TGCAGCTGCCGAGACCCCCAAAAGCAGTACTTC
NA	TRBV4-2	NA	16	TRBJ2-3	CASSQVGPPTADTQYF	TGTGCCAGCAGCCAAGTAGGACCTCCGACCGCGGATACGCAGTATTTT
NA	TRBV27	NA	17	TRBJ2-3	CATGPRPTSTTTDTQYF	TGTGCCACCGGGCCCCGACCGACGAGCACCACAACAGATACGCAGTATTTT
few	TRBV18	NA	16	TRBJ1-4	CASSRYTGQKYEKLFF	TGTGCCAGCTCACGGTATACTGGACAGAAGTATGAAAAACTGTTTTTT
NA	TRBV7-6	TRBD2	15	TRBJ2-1	CASSRLAGAYNEQFF	TGTGCCAGCAGCCGACTAGCGGGAGCCTACAATGAGCAGTTCTTC
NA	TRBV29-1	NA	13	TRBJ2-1	CSVGAQGLNEQFF	TGCAGCGTTGGGGCACAGGGTTTGAATGAGCAGTTCTTC
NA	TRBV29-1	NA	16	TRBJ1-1	CSVEDWGRVLNTEAFF	TGCAGCGTTGAAGATTGGGGCAGGGTGTTGAACACTGAAGCTTTCTTT